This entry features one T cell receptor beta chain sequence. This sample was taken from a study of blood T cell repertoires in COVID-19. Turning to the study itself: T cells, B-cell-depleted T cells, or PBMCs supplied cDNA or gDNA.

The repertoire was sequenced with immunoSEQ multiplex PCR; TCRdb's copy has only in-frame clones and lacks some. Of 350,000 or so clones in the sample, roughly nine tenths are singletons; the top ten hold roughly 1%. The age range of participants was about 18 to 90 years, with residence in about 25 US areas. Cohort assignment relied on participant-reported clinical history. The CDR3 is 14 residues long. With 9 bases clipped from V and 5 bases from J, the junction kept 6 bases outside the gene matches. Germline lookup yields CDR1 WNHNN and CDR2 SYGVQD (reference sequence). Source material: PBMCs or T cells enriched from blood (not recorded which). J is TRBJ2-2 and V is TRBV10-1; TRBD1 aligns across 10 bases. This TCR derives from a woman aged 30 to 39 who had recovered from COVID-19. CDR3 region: CASSGQGVTGELFF. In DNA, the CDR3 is TGCGCCAGTTCCGGACAGGGGGTAACCGGGGAGCTGTTTTTT.